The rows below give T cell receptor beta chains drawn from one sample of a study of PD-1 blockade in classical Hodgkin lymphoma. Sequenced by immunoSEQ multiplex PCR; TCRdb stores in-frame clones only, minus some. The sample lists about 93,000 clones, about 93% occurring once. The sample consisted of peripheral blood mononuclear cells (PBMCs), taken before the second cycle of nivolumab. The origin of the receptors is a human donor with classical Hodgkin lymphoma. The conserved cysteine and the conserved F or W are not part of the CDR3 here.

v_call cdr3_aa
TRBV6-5 ASSPGTSIYGYT
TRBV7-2 ASSLRPVGNTIY
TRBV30 AWSQGHPDTQY
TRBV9 ASSVVGSGSSEQY
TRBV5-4 ASSLRETYEQY
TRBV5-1 ASSQTEDYGNEQF
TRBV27 ASSLMFDTGFSNEQF
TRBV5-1 ASSLSQEAETQY
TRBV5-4 ASSFTGDTEAF
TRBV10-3 AISPGDGKYSNQPQH
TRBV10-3 AISEPPGLGGVQY
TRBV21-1 ASSKALLGGIVYEQY
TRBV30 AFHVGRFYTGELF
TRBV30 AWDTGYSGNTIY
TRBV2 ASIFGTGGLNTEAF
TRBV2 ASSEGWIHEQF
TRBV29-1 SVVAGDEKLF
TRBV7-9 ASIQGAGGIHEQY
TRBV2 ASSGTGGAYEQY
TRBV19 ASRPATQANVLT
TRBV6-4 ASSEEYSNQPQH
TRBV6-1 ASRLGQGQETQY
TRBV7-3 ASSLKGAAGVGTGELF
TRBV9 ASSVGGANYGYT
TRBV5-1 ASSTDRDYGYT
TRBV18 ASSREVDTEAF